This TCR beta chain was found in a study of graft-versus-host responses after intestinal transplantation. Across the study: Induction using anti-thymocyte globulin, followed by tacrolimus and steroids for about 3 years, was given to all recipients.

Germline V gene sequence: CDR1 SGHNT, CDR2 YYREEE (reference sequence). The CDR3 extends over 18 amino acids. Whole-study findings and limits: Graft-donor T cell macrochimerism in patients accompanied high graft-versus-host to host-versus-graft clonal ratios in allografts.

Clones were read by immunoSEQ multiplex PCR, and TCRdb kept only the in-frame ones, dropping some. The sample includes about 35,000 clones, 85% to 95% of them seen just once. Turning to this clone: No antigen is known for it.

The rearrangement joins TRBV5-4 to TRBJ2-5; 13 positions agree with TRBD2. The DNA end is more similar to TRBJ2-7, so the J call may be wrong. Here the sequenced sample was unstimulated CD8+ T cells sorted from spleen or lymph node cells, taken before transplant. This sequence was found in a human donor who was the organ donor for an intestinal transplant. As DNA, the CDR3 is TGTGCCAGCAGCTTGTTAACTAGCGGGAGGGCCATCTCCTACGAGCAGTACTTC. This codes for CASSLLTSGRAISYEQYF.